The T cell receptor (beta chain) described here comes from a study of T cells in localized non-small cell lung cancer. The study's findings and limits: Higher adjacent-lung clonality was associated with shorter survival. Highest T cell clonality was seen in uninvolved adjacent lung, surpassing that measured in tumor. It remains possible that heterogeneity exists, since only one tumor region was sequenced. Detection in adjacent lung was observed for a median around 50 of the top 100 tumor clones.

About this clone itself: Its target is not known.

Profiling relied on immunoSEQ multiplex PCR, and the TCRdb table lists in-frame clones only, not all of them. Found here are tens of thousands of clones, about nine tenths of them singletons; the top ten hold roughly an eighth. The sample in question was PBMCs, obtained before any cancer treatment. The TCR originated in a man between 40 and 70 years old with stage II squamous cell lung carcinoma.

CDR3 residues: CASSSGLQETQYF. The DNA for the CDR3 is TGTGCCAGCAGTTCGGGACTCCAAGAGACCCAGTACTTC. The V gene is TRBV5-6, the J gene TRBJ2-5, with D maybe TRBD2 (6 bases). The germline V gene has CDR1 SGHDT and CDR2 YYEEEE. Deletions cut 5 bases from V and 1 base from J, with 9 bases between. The CDR3 is 13 residues long.